This TCR beta chain derives from a study of blood T cell repertoires in COVID-19. The table came from immunoSEQ multiplex PCR; TCRdb's copy has only in-frame clones and leaves some out. The table lists around 100,000 clones, 75% to 95% of them singletons. Per germline, CDR1 LNHDA and CDR2 SQIVND (reference sequence). The CDR3 spans 16 residues. V gave up 2 bases and J gave up 1 base, with 15 bases separating them. The receptor's source is a man aged 50 to 60 with acute or convalescent COVID-19. V usage is TRBV19 and J usage is TRBJ2-7, with D possibly TRBD2 on 5 matching bases. What was sequenced was peripheral blood. The CDR3 DNA sequence: TGTGCCAGTAGTATAAGGGCCGGGATGGTTTCCTACGAGCAGTACTTC. Protein product: CASSIRAGMVSYEQYF.